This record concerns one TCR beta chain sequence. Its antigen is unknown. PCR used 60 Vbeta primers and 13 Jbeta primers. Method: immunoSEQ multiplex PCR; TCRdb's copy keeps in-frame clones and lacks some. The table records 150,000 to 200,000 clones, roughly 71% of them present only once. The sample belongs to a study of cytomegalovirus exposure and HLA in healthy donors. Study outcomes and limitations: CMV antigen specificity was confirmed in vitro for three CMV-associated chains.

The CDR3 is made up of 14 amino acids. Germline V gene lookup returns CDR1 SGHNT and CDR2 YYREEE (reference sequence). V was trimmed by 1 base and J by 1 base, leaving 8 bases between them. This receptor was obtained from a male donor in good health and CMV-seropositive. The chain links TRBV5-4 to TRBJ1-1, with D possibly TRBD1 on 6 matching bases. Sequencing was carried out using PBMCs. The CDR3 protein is CASSLRGANTEAFF. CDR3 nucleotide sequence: TGTGCCAGCAGCTTGCGGGGGGCGAACACTGAAGCTTTCTTT. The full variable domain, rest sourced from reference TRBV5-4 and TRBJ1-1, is ETGVTQSPTHLIKTRGQQVTLRCSSQSGHNTVSWYQQALGQGPQFIFQYYREEENGRGNFPPRFSGLQFPNYSSELNVNALELDDSALYLCASSLRGANTEAFFGQGTRLTVV.